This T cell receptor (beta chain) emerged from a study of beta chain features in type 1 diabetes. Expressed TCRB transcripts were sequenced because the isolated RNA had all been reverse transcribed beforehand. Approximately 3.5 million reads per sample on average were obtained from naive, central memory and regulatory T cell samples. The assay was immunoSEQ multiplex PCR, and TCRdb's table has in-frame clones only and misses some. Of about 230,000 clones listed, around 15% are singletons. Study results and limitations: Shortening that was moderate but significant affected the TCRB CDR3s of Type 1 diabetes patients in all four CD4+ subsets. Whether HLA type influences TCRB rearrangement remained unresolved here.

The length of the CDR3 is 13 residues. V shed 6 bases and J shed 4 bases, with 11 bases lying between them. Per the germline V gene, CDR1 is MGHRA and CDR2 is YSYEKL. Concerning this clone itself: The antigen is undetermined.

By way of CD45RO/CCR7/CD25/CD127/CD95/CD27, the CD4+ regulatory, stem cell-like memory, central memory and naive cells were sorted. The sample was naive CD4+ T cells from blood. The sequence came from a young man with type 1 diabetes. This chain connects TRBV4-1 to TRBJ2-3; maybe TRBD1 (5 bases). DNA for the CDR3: TGCGCCAGCAGACTCAAAGGGGCAGATACGCAGTATTTT. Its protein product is CASRLKGADTQYF.